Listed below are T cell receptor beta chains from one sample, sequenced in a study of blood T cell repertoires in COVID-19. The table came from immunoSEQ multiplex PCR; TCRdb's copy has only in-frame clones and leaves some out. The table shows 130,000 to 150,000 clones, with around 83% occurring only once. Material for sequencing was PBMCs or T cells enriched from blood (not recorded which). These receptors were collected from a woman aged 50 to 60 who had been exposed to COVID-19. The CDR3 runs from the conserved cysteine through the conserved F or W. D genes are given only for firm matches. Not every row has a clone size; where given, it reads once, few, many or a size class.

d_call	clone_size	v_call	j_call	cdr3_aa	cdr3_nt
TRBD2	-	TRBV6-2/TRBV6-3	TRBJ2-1	CASGLDRRTSPSYNEQFF	TGTGCCAGCGGTTTGGACCGAAGGACTAGCCCTTCCTACAATGAGCAGTTCTTC
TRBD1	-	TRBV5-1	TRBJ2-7	CASNNLEGQGSYEQYF	TGCGCCAGCAACAACTTGGAGGGACAGGGATCCTACGAGCAGTACTTC
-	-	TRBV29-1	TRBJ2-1	CSVDPFAGNEQFF	TGCAGCGTTGACCCCTTCGCGGGGAATGAGCAGTTCTTC
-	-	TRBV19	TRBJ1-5	CASSIVRSLNQPQHF	TGTGCCAGTAGTATAGTACGGAGTCTGAATCAGCCCCAGCATTTT
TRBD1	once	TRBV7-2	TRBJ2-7	CASSLYGQGAYEQYF	TGTGCCAGCAGCTTATATGGACAGGGGGCTTACGAGCAGTACTTC
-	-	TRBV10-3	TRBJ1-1	CAITNRLPRTEAFF	TGTGCCATCACCAATCGGCTCCCGAGGACTGAAGCTTTCTTT
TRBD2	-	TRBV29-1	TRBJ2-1	CSVGASGRVSYNEQFF	TGCAGCGTTGGGGCTAGCGGGAGGGTCTCCTACAATGAGCAGTTCTTC
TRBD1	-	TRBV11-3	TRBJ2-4	CASSLGGGLGIQYF	TGTGCCAGCAGCTTAGGAGGGGGCTTGGGCATTCAGTACTTC
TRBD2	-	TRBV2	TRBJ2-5	CASTEGRASGGQETQYF	TGTGCCAGCACTGAGGGACGGGCTAGCGGGGGACAAGAGACCCAGTACTTC
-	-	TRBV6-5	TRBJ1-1	CASSYSGGNTEAFF	TGTGCCAGCAGTTACTCCGGAGGGAACACTGAAGCTTTCTTT
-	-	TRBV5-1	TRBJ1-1	CASSLGGANTEAFF	TGCGCCAGCAGCTTGGGGGGCGCCAACACTGAAGCTTTCTTT
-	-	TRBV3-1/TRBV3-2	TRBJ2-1	CASRAGYEQFF	TGTGCCAGCAGGGCGGGCTATGAGCAGTTCTTC
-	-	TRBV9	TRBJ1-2	CASSVVPAGSSYGYTF	TGTGCCAGCAGCGTAGTTCCGGCAGGATCCAGCTATGGCTACACCTTC
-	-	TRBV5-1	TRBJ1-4	CASSITPGMGKLFF	TGCGCCAGCAGTATAACGCCAGGAATGGGAAAACTGTTTTTT
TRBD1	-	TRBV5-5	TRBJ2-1	CASSSGGGTGGLDEQFF	TGTGCCAGCAGCTCCGGCGGAGGGACAGGGGGCTTAGATGAGCAGTTCTTC
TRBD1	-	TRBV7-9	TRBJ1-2	CASSSRTGALGMAYGYTF	TGTGCCAGCAGCTCCCGTACAGGGGCACTGGGGATGGCATATGGCTACACCTTC
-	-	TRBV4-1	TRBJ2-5	CASSHHHGRVRRQETQYF	TGCGCCAGCAGCCACCACCACGGCAGGGTGCGCCGCCAAGAGACCCAGTACTTC
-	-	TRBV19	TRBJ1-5	CASRRQEFGNQPQHF	TGTGCCAGTAGGAGACAGGAGTTCGGCAATCAGCCCCAGCATTTT
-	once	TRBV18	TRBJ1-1	CASSLKQGRTEAFF	TGTGCCAGCTCGCTGAAACAGGGAAGGACTGAAGCTTTCTTT
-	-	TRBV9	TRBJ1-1	CASSVTGKSNTEAFF	TGTGCCAGCAGCGTAACAGGGAAATCGAACACTGAAGCTTTCTTT
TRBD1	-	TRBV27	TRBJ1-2	CATTHTTGAGGYTF	TGTGCCACCACCCACACGACAGGGGCGGGAGGCTACACCTTC
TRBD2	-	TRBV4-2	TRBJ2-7	CASRGIPGLAGGFEEQYF	TGTGCCAGCAGGGGTATTCCGGGACTAGCGGGAGGGTTTGAGGAGCAGTACTTC
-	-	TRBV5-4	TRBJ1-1	CASSGGQGVRFEAFF	TGTGCCAGCAGCGGGGGCCAGGGAGTTCGATTCGAAGCTTTCTTT
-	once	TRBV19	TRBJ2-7	CASSIGSAGKGYEQYF	TGTGCCAGTAGTATCGGGTCAGCGGGTAAAGGCTACGAGCAGTACTTC
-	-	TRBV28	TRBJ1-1	CASSLGPNTEAFF	TGTGCCAGCAGTTTAGGCCCGAACACTGAAGCTTTCTTT
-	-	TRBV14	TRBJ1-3	CARGGGPSSGNTIYF	TGTGCCAGAGGTGGAGGGCCGAGCTCTGGAAACACCATATATTTT
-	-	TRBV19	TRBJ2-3	CASSGQGLFPDTQYF	TGTGCCAGTAGTGGCCAGGGGTTATTTCCAGATACGCAGTATTTT
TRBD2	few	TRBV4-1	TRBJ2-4	CASSPPGLAGGLGNIQYF	TGCGCCAGCAGCCCCCCGGGACTAGCGGGAGGGCTTGGAAACATTCAGTACTTC
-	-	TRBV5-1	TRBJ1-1	CASSLSFLKSGTEAFF	TGCGCCAGCAGCTTGTCGTTTTTAAAGTCGGGCACTGAAGCTTTCTTT
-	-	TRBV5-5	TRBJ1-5	CASSLFAGPPQHF	TGTGCCAGCAGCTTGTTTGCAGGGCCGCCCCAGCATTTT
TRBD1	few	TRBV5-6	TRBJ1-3	CASSRQGGSGNTIYF	TGTGCCAGCAGCCGACAGGGGGGCTCTGGAAACACCATATATTTT
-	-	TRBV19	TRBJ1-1	CATKGRGITEAFF	TGTGCCACCAAGGGACGGGGGATCACTGAAGCTTTCTTT
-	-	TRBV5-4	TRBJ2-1	CASSSGQEGPYNEQFF	TGTGCCAGCAGTTCCGGACAGGAGGGGCCTTACAATGAGCAGTTCTTC
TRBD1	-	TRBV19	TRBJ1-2	CASSRGQEGVYGYTF	TGTGCCAGTAGTAGGGGACAGGAAGGGGTCTATGGCTACACCTTC
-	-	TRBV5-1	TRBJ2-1	CASSLGQGGEQFF	TGCGCCAGCAGCTTGGGCCAGGGCGGTGAGCAGTTCTTC
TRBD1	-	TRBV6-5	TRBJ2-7	CASSRQGQSYEQYF	TGTGCCAGCAGTAGACAGGGACAATCCTACGAGCAGTACTTC
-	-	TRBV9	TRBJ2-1	CASRPAAGWGNNEQFF	TGTGCCAGCAGGCCTGCGGCGGGATGGGGCAACAATGAGCAGTTCTTC
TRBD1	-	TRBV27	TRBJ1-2	CASSLGQGAAGEGYTF	TGTGCCAGCAGTTTAGGACAGGGGGCGGCCGGGGAGGGCTACACCTTC
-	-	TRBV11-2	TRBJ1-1	CASSLGRAYTEAFF	TGTGCCAGCAGCTTAGGGAGGGCCTACACTGAAGCTTTCTTT
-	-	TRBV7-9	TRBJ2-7	CASSPNPGEQYF	TGTGCCAGCAGCCCTAATCCGGGCGAGCAGTACTTC
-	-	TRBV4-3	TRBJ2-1	CASSITAAGKAYEQFF	TGCGCCAGCAGCATTACCGCCGCAGGGAAGGCCTATGAGCAGTTCTTC
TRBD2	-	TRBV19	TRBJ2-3	CASINFREGDTQYF	TGTGCCAGTATTAATTTCCGGGAGGGAGATACGCAGTATTTT
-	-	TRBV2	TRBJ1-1	CASRRTLNTEAFF	TGTGCCAGCAGGAGAACCTTGAACACTGAAGCTTTCTTT
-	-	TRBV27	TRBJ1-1	CASSFRAGAEAFF	TGTGCCAGCAGTTTTAGGGCAGGGGCTGAAGCTTTCTTT
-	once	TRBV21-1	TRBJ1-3	CASSKAFKTGTWGNTIYF	TGTGCCAGCAGCAAAGCGTTTAAGACAGGGACATGGGGAAACACCATATATTTT
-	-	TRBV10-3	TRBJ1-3	CATIPTGLGNTIYF	TGTGCCACGATCCCCACAGGGTTAGGAAACACCATATATTTT
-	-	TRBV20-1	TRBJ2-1	CSASIGGLYNEQFF	TGCAGTGCTAGTATTGGGGGCCTTTACAATGAGCAGTTCTTC
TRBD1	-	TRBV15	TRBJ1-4	CATSAWGDRGNEKLFF	TGTGCCACCAGCGCTTGGGGCGACAGGGGGAATGAAAAACTGTTTTTT
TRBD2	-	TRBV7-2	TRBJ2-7	CASSAGAYEQYF	TGTGCCAGCAGCGCGGGAGCTTACGAGCAGTACTTC
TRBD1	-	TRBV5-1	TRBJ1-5	CASSTTGGRNQPQHF	TGCGCCAGCAGCACGACAGGGGGCCGGAATCAGCCCCAGCATTTT
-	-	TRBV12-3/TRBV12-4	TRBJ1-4	CASSLVSPELFF	TGTGCCAGCAGTTTAGTATCTCCGGAACTGTTTTTT
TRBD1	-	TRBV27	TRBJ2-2	CASSLVQGVAGELFF	TGTGCCAGCAGTTTAGTACAGGGGGTCGCCGGGGAGCTGTTTTTT
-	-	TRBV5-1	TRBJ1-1	CASSPGQMNTEAFF	TGCGCCAGCAGCCCAGGACAGATGAACACTGAAGCTTTCTTT
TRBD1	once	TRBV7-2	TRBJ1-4	CASSLDGTGTNEKLFF	TGTGCCAGCAGCTTAGACGGGACAGGGACTAATGAAAAACTGTTTTTT
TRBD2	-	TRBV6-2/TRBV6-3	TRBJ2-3	CASSYSSSRLAGGTDTQYF	TGTGCCAGCAGTTACTCTTCATCTCGCCTAGCGGGAGGCACAGATACGCAGTATTTT
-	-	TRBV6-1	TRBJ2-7	CASSERGYEQYF	TGTGCCAGCAGTGAAAGGGGGTACGAGCAGTACTTC
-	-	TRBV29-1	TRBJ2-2	CSVEEGPAGGELFF	TGCAGCGTTGAGGAGGGTCCGGCGGGCGGGGAGCTGTTTTTT